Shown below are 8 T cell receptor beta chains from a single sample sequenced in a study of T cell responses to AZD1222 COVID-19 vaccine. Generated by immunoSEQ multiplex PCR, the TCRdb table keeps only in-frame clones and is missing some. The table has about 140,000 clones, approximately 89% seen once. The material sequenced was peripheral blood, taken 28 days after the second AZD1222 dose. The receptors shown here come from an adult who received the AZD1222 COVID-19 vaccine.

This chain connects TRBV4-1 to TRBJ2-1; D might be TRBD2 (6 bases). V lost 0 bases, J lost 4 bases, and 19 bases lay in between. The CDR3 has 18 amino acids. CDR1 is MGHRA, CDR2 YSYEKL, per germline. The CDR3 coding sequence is TGCGCCAGCAGCCAAGATCCCACCCGGGACGGGGGATACAATGAGCAGTTCTTC. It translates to CASSQDPTRDGGYNEQFF.

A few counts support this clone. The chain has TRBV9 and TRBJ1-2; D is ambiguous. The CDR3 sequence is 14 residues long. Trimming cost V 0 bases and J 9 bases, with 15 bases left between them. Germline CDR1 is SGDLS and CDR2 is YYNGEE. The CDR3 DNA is TGTGCCAGCAGCGTAGCTCCTGATGGGTACAGCTACACCTTC. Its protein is CASSVAPDGYSYTF.

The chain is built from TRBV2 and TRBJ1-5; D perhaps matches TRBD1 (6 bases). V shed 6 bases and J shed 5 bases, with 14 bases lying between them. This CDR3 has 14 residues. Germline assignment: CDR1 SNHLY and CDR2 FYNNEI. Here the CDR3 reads CASSTNRADQPQHF. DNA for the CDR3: TGTGCCAGCAGCACAAACAGGGCCGATCAGCCCCAGCATTTT.

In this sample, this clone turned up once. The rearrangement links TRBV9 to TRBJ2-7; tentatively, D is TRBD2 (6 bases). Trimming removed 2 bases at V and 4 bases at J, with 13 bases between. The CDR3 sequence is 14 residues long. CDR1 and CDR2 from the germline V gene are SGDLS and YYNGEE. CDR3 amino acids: CASSVTGVAYEQYF. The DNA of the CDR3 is TGTGCCAGCAGCGTGACGGGAGTAGCTTACGAGCAGTACTTC.

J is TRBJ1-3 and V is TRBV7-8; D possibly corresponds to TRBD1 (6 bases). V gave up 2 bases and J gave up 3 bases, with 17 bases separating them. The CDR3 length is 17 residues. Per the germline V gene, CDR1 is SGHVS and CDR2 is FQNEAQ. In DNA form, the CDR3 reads TGTGCCAGCAGCTTAAACGGACAGTCTCTGGGTGGAAACACCATATATTTT. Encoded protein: CASSLNGQSLGGNTIYF.

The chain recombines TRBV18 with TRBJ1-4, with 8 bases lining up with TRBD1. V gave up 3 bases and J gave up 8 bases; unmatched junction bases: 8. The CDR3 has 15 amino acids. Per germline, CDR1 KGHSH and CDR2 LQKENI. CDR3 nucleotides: TGTGCCAGCTCACCCCCAGGGGGCACGAAGGAAAAACTGTTTTTT. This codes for CASSPPGGTKEKLFF.

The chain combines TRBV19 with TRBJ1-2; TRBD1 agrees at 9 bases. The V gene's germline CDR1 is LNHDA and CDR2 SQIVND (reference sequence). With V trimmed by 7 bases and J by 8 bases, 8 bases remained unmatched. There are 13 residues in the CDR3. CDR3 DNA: TGTGCCAGTAACGAACAGGGGGCGAACGGCTACACCTTC. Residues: CASNEQGANGYTF.

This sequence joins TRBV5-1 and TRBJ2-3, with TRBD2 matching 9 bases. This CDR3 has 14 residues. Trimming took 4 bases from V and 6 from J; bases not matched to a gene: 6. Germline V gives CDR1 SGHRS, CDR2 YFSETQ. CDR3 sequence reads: CASSPGLAEDTQYF. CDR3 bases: TGCGCCAGCAGCCCGGGACTAGCCGAGGATACGCAGTATTTT.